This T cell receptor (beta chain) was observed in a study of identical twins. Study-wide findings and caveats: Zero-insertion findings could be partly confounded by invariant cells (MAIT and iNKT cells).

A few counts support this clonotype. Its specificity is not known. Trimming cost V 5 bases and J 5 bases; bases outside gene matches: 7. The CDR3 has 16 amino acids. TCRdb used MiXCR to reprocess the 5' RACE reads, holding one entry per CDR3 protein. The table has hundreds of thousands of distinct CDR3 sequences, less than 7% seen once. The chain recombines TRBV12-3 or TRBV12-4 with TRBJ2-6, with 9 bases matching TRBD1. Sequencing was done on a sample of naive T cells sorted from blood. The TCR was taken from a man aged 18 to 35 in good health. CDR3 bases: TGTGCCAGCAGTCCACGGGGACAGGGCTGGGCCAACGTCCTGACTTTC. It specifies CASSPRGQGWANVLTF.